This T cell receptor beta chain was obtained from a study of CD8 T cells in ankylosing spondylitis. General study results and limits: Disease-associated clones were CD8+ and fairly uncommon in peripheral blood. The clones that were linked to disease were reported to be significantly enriched in matched synovial fluid samples from ankylosing spondylitis patients. Fewer than ten highly homologous variants made up a TCR beta motif that seemed to typify ankylosing spondylitis blood.

Making the TCR beta libraries involved quantitative 5'-RACE with molecular barcodes. Using its own MiXCR run on the 5' RACE reads, TCRdb lists one record per CDR3 protein. Among approximately 540,000 distinct CDR3 sequences listed, about 12% were seen once. V lost 2 bases and J 4 bases, leaving 11 bases between the germline ends. Per the germline V gene, CDR1 is SEHNR and CDR2 is FQNEAQ (reference sequence). This CDR3 spans 14 amino acids. In its sample, this clonotype was seen a few times. Its antigen remains unknown. Sequenced material: blood, either unsorted or a sorted T cell fraction (not recorded which). The genes are TRBV7-9 and TRBJ1-1; D is unclear. This sequence was found in a male donor with ankylosing spondylitis. The CDR3 sequence: CASSLSEASTEAFF. DNA of the CDR3: TGTGCCAGCAGCTTATCAGAAGCCAGCACTGAAGCTTTCTTT.